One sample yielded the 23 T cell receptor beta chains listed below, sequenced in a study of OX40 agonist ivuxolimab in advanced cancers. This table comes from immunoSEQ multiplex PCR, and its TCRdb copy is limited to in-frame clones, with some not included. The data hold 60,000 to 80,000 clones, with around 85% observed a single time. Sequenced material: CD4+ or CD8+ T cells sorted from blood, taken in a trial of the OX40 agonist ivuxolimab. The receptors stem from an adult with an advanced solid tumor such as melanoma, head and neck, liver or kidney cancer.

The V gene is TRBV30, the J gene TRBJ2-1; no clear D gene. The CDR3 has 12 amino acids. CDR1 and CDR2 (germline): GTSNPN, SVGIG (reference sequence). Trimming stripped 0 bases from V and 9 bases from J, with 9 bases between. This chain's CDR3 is CAWSVRGFEQFF. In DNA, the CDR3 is TGTGCCTGGAGTGTTAGAGGATTTGAGCAGTTCTTC. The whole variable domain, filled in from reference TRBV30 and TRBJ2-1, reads SQTIHQWPATLVQPVGSPLSLECTVEGTSNPNLYWYRQAAGRGLQLLFYSVGIGQISSEVPQNLSASRPQDRQFILSSKKLLLSDSGFYLCAWSVRGFEQFFGPGTRLTVL.

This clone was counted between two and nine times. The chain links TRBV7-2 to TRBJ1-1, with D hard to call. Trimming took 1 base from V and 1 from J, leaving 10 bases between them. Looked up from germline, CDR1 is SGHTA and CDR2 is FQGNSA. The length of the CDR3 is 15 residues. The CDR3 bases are TGTGCCAGCAGCTTAGATGGGCTGCAGAACACTGAAGCTTTCTTT. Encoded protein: CASSLDGLQNTEAFF.

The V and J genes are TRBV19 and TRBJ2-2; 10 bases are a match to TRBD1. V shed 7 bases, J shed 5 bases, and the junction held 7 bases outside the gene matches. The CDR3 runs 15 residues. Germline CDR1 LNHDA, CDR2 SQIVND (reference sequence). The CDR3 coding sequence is TGTGCCAGTAATACGGACAGGGGGAGTACCGGGGAGCTGTTTTTT. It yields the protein CASNTDRGSTGELFF.

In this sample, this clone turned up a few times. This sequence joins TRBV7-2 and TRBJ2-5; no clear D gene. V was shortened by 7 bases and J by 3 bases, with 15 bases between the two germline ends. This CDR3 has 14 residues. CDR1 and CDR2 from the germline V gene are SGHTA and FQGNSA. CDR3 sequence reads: CASTPVGWEETQYF. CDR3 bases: TGTGCCAGCACCCCAGTGGGTTGGGAAGAGACCCAGTACTTC.

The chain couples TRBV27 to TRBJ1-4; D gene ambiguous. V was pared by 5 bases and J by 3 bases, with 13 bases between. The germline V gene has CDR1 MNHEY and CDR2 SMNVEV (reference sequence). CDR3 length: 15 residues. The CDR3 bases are TGTGCCAGCAGTCCCCTGTGGGTGGCTAATGAAAAACTGTTTTTT. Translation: CASSPLWVANEKLFF.

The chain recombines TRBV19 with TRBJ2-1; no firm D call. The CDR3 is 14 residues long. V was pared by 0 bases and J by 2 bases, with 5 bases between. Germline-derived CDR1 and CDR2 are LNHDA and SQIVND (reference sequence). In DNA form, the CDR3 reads TGTGCCAGTAGTATAGAGGCAACCTACAATGAGCAGTTCTTC. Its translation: CASSIEATYNEQFF.

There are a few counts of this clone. The CDR3 nucleotides read TGTGCCAGCAGTTCAAACGGACTAGCGCCAAGCACAGATACGCAGTATTTT. Encoded protein: CASSSNGLAPSTDTQYF. The chain couples TRBV2 to TRBJ2-3; 9 nucleotides agree with TRBD2. V dropped 5 bases and J dropped 0; count of bases not matched to a gene: 9. This CDR3 has 17 residues. Germline V gene lookup returns CDR1 SNHLY and CDR2 FYNNEI.

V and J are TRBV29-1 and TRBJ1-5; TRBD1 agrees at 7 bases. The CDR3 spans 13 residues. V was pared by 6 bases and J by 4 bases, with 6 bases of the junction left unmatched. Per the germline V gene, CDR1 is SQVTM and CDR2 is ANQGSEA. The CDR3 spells CSVATGENQPQHF. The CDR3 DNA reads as TGCAGCGTGGCCACAGGGGAGAATCAGCCCCAGCATTTT.

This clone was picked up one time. The CDR3 DNA reads TGTGCCAGCAGCGGAAGGGCGAGCTCCTACAATGAGCAGTTCTTC. Translated: CASSGRASSYNEQFF. The chain uses TRBV7-6 and TRBJ2-1; the D is unclear. Per germline, CDR1 SGHVS and CDR2 FNYEAQ. V was clipped by 5 bases and J by 0 bases, with 11 bases between them. This CDR3 has 15 amino acids.

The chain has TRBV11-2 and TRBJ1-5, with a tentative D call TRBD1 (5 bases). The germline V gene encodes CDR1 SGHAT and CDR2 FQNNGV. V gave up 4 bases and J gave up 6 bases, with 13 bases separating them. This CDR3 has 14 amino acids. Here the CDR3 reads CASSWLGGGQPQHF. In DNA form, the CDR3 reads TGTGCCAGCAGCTGGCTGGGGGGGGGTCAGCCCCAGCATTTT.

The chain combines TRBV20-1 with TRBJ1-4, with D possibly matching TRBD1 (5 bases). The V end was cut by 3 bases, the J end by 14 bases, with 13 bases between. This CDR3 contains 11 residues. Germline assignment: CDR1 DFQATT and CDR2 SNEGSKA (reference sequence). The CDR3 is CSASVQGALFF. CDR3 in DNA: TGCAGTGCTAGTGTCCAGGGAGCTCTGTTTTTT.

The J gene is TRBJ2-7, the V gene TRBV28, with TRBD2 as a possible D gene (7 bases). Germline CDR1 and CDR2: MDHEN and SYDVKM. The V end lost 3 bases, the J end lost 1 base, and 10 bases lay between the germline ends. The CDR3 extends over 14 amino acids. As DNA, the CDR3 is TGTGCCAGCAGTTTCGGGGGGCTATCCTACGAGCAGTACTTC. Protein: CASSFGGLSYEQYF.

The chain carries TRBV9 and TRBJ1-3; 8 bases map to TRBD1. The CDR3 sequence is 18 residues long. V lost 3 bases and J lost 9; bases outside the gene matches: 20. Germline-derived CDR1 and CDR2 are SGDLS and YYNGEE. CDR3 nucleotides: TGTGCCAGCAGCGACGTAGGGGGGCAGGGGGCGCCTGATGGCACCATATATTTT. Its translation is CASSDVGGQGAPDGTIYF.

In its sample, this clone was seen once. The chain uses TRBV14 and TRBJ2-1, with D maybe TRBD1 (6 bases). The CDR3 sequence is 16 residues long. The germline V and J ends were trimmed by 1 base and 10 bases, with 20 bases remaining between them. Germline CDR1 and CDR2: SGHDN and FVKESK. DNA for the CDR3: TGTGCCAGCAGCCAAGGAAGATGGGGGCGGAGAGGGGAGCAGTTCTTC. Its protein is CASSQGRWGRRGEQFF.

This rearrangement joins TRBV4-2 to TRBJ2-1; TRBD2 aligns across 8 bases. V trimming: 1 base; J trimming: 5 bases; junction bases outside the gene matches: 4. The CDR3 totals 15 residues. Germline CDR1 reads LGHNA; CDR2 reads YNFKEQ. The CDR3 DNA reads TGTGCCAGCAGCCAAGCACTAGCGGAACACAATGAGCAGTTCTTC. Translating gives CASSQALAEHNEQFF.

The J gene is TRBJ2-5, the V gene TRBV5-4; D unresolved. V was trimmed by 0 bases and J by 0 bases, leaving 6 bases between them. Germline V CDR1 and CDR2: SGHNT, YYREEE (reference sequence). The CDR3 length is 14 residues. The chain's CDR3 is CASSLDLNQETQYF. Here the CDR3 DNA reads TGTGCCAGCAGCTTGGACCTCAACCAAGAGACCCAGTACTTC.

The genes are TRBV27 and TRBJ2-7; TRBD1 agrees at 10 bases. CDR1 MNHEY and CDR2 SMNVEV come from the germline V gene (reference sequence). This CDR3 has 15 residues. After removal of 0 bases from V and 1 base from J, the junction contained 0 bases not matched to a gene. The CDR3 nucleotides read TGTGCCAGCAGTTTATCGGGACAGGGGTCCTACGAGCAGTACTTC. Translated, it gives CASSLSGQGSYEQYF.

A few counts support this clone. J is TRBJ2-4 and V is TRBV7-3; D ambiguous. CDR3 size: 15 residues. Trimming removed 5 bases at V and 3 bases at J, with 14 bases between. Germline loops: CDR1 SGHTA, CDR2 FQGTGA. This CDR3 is CASSPALGGKNIQYF. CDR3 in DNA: TGTGCCAGCAGCCCAGCCTTAGGTGGCAAAAACATTCAGTACTTC.

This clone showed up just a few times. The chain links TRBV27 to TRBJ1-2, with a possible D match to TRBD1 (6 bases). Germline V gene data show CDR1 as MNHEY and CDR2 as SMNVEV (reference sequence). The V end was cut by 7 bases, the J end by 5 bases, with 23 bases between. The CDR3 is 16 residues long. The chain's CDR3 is CASKSTGQGQLYGYTF. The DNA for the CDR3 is TGTGCCAGCAAAAGTACCGGGCAGGGGCAATTGTATGGCTACACCTTC.

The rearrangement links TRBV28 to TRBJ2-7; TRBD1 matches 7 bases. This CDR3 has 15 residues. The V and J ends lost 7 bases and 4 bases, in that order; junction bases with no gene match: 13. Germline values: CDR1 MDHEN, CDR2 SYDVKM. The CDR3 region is CASTDNRGGLYEQYF. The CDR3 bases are TGTGCCAGCACCGATAACAGGGGCGGTCTTTACGAGCAGTACTTC.

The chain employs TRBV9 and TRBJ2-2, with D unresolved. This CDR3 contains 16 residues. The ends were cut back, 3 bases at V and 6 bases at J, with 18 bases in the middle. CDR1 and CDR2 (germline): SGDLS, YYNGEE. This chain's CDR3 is CASSAGPSIPPGELFF. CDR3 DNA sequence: TGTGCCAGCAGCGCGGGCCCCTCCATACCCCCCGGGGAGCTGTTTTTT. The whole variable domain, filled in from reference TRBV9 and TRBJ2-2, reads DSGVTQTPKHLITATGQRVTLRCSPRSGDLSVYWYQQSLDQGLQFLIQYYNGEERAKGNILERFSAQQFPDLHSELNLSSLELGDSALYFCASSAGPSIPPGELFFGEGSRLTVL.

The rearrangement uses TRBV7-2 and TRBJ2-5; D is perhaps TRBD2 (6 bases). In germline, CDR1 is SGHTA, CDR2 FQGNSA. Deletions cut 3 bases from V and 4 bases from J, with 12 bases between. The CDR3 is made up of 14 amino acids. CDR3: CASSFIAGRETQYF. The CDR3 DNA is TGTGCCAGCAGCTTCATTGCGGGAAGAGAGACCCAGTACTTC.

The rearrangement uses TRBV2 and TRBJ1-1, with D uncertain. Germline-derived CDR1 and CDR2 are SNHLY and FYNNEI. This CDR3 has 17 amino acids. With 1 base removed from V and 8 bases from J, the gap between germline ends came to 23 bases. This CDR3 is CASSEEIVRGWVSEAFF. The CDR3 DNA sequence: TGTGCCAGCAGTGAAGAGATAGTACGGGGATGGGTTTCGGAAGCTTTCTTT.